The TCR beta chain under discussion was sequenced for a study of blood T cells in healthy people across ages. Germline-derived CDR1 and CDR2 are MNHNS and SASEGT. This CDR3 region has 19 residues. V lost 5 bases and J lost 0, with 23 bases in between. Through a sample-barcoded 5' primer and a J-beta primer mix, a second PCR was run for roughly 6 to 11 cycles. TCRdb itself ran the 5' RACE reads through MiXCR, one entry per CDR3 protein. Altogether about 1.8 million distinct CDR3 sequences are present, around half being singletons, with the ten largest covering around 2.1%. V is TRBV6-1 and J is TRBJ2-1; weak D call: TRBD2 (5 bases). The clonotype comes from a woman aged 40 to 50 in good health. The sequenced sample was blood. In DNA form, the CDR3 reads TGTGCCAGCAGTCGGACTGGGCGGTGGTACTCGAGCTCCTACAATGAGCAGTTCTTC. Encoded protein: CASSRTGRWYSSSYNEQFF.